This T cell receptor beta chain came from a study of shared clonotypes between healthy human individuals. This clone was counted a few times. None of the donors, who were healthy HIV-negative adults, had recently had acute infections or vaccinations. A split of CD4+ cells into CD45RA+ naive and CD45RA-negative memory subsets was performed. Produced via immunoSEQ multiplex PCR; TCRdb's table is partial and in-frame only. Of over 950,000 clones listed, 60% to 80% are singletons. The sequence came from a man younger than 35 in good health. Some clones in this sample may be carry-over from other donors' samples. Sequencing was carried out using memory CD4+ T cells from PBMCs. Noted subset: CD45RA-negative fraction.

The CDR3 DNA follows: TGTGCCAGCAGCGCCTCGGCGGGGTCGGGTCAGCCCCAGCATTTT. Translation gives CASSASAGSGQPQHF. The J gene is TRBJ1-5, the V gene TRBV9, with D uncertain. The germline V gene has CDR1 SGDLS and CDR2 YYNGEE. This CDR3 contains 15 residues. The V gene lost 3 bases and the J gene lost 6 bases, with 16 bases spanning the gap.